This T cell receptor (beta chain) was captured in a study of CD8 T cells in Susac syndrome. The RNA, about 0.5 to 1 ug, was put through reverse transcription using random hexamers. immunoSEQ multiplex PCR amplified TCR beta CDR3 across 54 Vbeta, 13 Jbeta. One entry per CDR3 protein, called by TCRdb with MiXCR from the immunoSEQ multiplex PCR reads. The table has 170,000 or so distinct CDR3 sequences, approximately 93% seen once. TCR beta sequencing was performed on blood CD8+ and CD4+ T cells. V was trimmed by 2 bases and J by 5 bases, leaving 9 bases between them. This CDR3 spans 13 amino acids. Per germline, CDR1 LGHNA and CDR2 YSLEER.

This TCR was recovered from a human donor with multiple sclerosis. V gene TRBV4-3 combines with J gene TRBJ1-1; D unclear. The sample consisted of CD4+ T cells from PBMCs. The CDR3 sequence: CASSQPGKTEAFF. The CDR3 DNA follows: TGCGCCAGCAGCCAACCCGGAAAGACTGAAGCTTTCTTT.